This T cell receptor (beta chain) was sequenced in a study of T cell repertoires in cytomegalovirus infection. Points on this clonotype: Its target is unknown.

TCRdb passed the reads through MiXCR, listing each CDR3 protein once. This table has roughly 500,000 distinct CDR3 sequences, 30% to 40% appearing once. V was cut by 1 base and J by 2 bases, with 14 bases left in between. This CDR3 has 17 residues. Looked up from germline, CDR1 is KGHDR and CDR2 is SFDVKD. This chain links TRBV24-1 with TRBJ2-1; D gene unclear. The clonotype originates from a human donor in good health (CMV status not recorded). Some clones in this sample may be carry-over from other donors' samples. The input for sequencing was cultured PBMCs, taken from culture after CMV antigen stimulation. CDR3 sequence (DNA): TGTGCCACCAGTGATTTATCCCCCGAATCTCCCTACAATGAGCAGTTCTTC. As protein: CATSDLSPESPYNEQFF.